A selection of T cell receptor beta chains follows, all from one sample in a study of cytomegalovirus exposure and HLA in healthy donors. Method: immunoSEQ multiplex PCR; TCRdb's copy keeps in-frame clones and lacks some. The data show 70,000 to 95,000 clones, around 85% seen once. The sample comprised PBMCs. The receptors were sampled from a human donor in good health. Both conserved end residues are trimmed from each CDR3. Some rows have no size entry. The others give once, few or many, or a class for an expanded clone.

cdr3_aa: ASSQDLLRYAQSYNEQF; v_call: TRBV14; clone_size: NA; j_call: TRBJ2-1
cdr3_aa: ASSLALAGGPFNEQF; v_call: TRBV5-1; clone_size: NA; j_call: TRBJ2-1
cdr3_aa: ASSLLTGGTEAF; v_call: TRBV5-1; clone_size: few; j_call: TRBJ1-1
cdr3_aa: ASTIGTGVLGAF; v_call: TRBV19; clone_size: few; j_call: TRBJ1-1
cdr3_aa: ASSISGSSYNEQF; v_call: TRBV19; clone_size: NA; j_call: TRBJ2-1
cdr3_aa: ASSSTGGTGNTIY; v_call: TRBV6-5; clone_size: NA; j_call: TRBJ1-3
cdr3_aa: ASSVGAGDTQY; v_call: TRBV9; clone_size: NA; j_call: TRBJ2-3
cdr3_aa: ASSLAGGQLNEQF; v_call: TRBV5-1; clone_size: once; j_call: TRBJ2-1
cdr3_aa: ASRPRTSGPSEQF; v_call: TRBV6-5; clone_size: NA; j_call: TRBJ2-1
cdr3_aa: ASSLAPGLSYEQY; v_call: TRBV5-6; clone_size: few; j_call: TRBJ2-7
cdr3_aa: ASSLSGTGPDSYT; v_call: TRBV6-6; clone_size: NA; j_call: TRBJ1-2
cdr3_aa: ASLDRNNQPQH; v_call: TRBV6-1; clone_size: NA; j_call: TRBJ1-5
cdr3_aa: AASTWNTEAF; v_call: TRBV6-1; clone_size: NA; j_call: TRBJ1-1
cdr3_aa: ASRSPGNYGYT; v_call: TRBV5-5; clone_size: once; j_call: TRBJ1-2
cdr3_aa: ASSWNRGHNQPQH; v_call: TRBV19; clone_size: NA; j_call: TRBJ1-5
cdr3_aa: ASSPPGVRSYEQY; v_call: TRBV6-5; clone_size: NA; j_call: TRBJ2-7
cdr3_aa: ASSAGTSDWSYEQY; v_call: TRBV19; clone_size: NA; j_call: TRBJ2-7
cdr3_aa: ASSPQQGSGQPQH; v_call: TRBV27; clone_size: NA; j_call: TRBJ1-5
cdr3_aa: ASSGLAGGLQY; v_call: TRBV6-1; clone_size: NA; j_call: TRBJ2-5
cdr3_aa: AWSRLAGTDTQY; v_call: TRBV30; clone_size: NA; j_call: TRBJ2-3
cdr3_aa: ASSLGQGSYGYT; v_call: TRBV7-9; clone_size: once; j_call: TRBJ1-2
cdr3_aa: ASSQTGEGQPQH; v_call: TRBV5-6; clone_size: NA; j_call: TRBJ1-5
cdr3_aa: ATWTGGFQETQY; v_call: TRBV15; clone_size: NA; j_call: TRBJ2-5
cdr3_aa: ASRPGAITDTQY; v_call: TRBV2; clone_size: NA; j_call: TRBJ2-3
cdr3_aa: ASSRRTGGEQY; v_call: TRBV10-1; clone_size: few; j_call: TRBJ2-7
cdr3_aa: ASSVGGRVHEQY; v_call: TRBV9; clone_size: NA; j_call: TRBJ2-7
cdr3_aa: AIRDSVDNSPLH; v_call: TRBV10-3; clone_size: NA; j_call: TRBJ1-6
cdr3_aa: ASSTYGGVGEKLF; v_call: TRBV7-2; clone_size: NA; j_call: TRBJ1-4
cdr3_aa: ASSIAKRRGETQY; v_call: TRBV19; clone_size: NA; j_call: TRBJ2-5
cdr3_aa: ASRTRGNTEAF; v_call: TRBV6-5; clone_size: few; j_call: TRBJ1-1
cdr3_aa: ASSLEAGQNTEAF; v_call: TRBV13; clone_size: NA; j_call: TRBJ1-1
cdr3_aa: SSSSTGVARHEQY; v_call: TRBV7-9; clone_size: NA; j_call: TRBJ2-7
cdr3_aa: ASSLPLAGTGELF; v_call: TRBV7-2; clone_size: NA; j_call: TRBJ2-2
cdr3_aa: ASRYHTEAF; v_call: TRBV19; clone_size: few; j_call: TRBJ1-1
cdr3_aa: ASSPGQIEKLF; v_call: TRBV18; clone_size: NA; j_call: TRBJ1-4
cdr3_aa: AVGQGRINEQF; v_call: TRBV10-3; clone_size: once; j_call: TRBJ2-1
cdr3_aa: ASSQDSGGELF; v_call: TRBV14; clone_size: NA; j_call: TRBJ2-2
cdr3_aa: ARARRGTYEQY; v_call: TRBV7-5; clone_size: once; j_call: TRBJ2-7
cdr3_aa: ASSVDGGLAHRGGELF; v_call: TRBV9; clone_size: NA; j_call: TRBJ2-2
cdr3_aa: ASSLAGQGVTEAF; v_call: TRBV5-1; clone_size: NA; j_call: TRBJ1-1
cdr3_aa: ASSTRQGGDYGYT; v_call: TRBV9; clone_size: NA; j_call: TRBJ1-2
cdr3_aa: AWTELSGTNEKLF; v_call: TRBV30; clone_size: few; j_call: TRBJ1-4
cdr3_aa: ASSPTGYEQY; v_call: TRBV4-2; clone_size: few; j_call: TRBJ2-7
cdr3_aa: ASSMVQGNQPQH; v_call: TRBV19; clone_size: once; j_call: TRBJ1-5
cdr3_aa: AWSPTVSGQY; v_call: TRBV30; clone_size: NA; j_call: TRBJ2-7
cdr3_aa: ASSRFTGNTIY; v_call: TRBV5-8; clone_size: once; j_call: TRBJ1-3
cdr3_aa: ASSRDFNHGYT; v_call: TRBV25-1; clone_size: NA; j_call: TRBJ1-2
cdr3_aa: ASSPRERGYEQY; v_call: TRBV7-2; clone_size: NA; j_call: TRBJ2-7
cdr3_aa: ASSGQSQSYNEQF; v_call: TRBV7-2; clone_size: NA; j_call: TRBJ2-1
cdr3_aa: ASSPKAGGSYEQY; v_call: TRBV18; clone_size: NA; j_call: TRBJ2-7
cdr3_aa: ASSFRGATDTQY; v_call: TRBV5-4; clone_size: once; j_call: TRBJ2-3
cdr3_aa: ASRSGQHEKLF; v_call: TRBV6-6; clone_size: NA; j_call: TRBJ1-4
cdr3_aa: ASSRSFGQGPNNEQF; v_call: TRBV7-9; clone_size: NA; j_call: TRBJ2-1